This TCR beta chain comes out of a study of CD8 T cells in ankylosing spondylitis. With V trimmed by 8 bases and J by 3 bases, 9 bases remained unmatched. CDR1 is SQVTM, CDR2 ANQGSEA, per germline. The length of the CDR3 is 13 residues. TCRdb reprocessed the 5' RACE reads with MiXCR, giving one entry per CDR3 protein. The sample carries fewer than 250,000 distinct CDR3 sequences, over 9.5% recorded once. Only a few counts were recorded for this clonotype. The origin of this receptor is a male donor with ankylosing spondylitis or in good health (not recorded which). The sample comprised blood, either unsorted or a sorted T cell fraction (not recorded which). This sequence joins TRBV29-1 and TRBJ1-1; 7 bases fit TRBD1. The CDR3 DNA sequence: TGCAGCTGGGCGGACAGGATCGACACTGAAGCTTTCTTT. It is translated as CSWADRIDTEAFF. Looking up the rest from reference TRBV29-1 and TRBJ1-1 gives the full variable domain: SAVISQKPSRDICQRGTSLTIQCQVDSQVTMMFWYRQQPGQSLTLIATANQGSEATYESGFVIDKFPISRPNLTFSTLTVSNMSPEDSSIYLCSWADRIDTEAFFGQGTRLTVV.